The entry below gives a single T cell receptor beta chain sequence along with its context. Seattle cases were enrolled at active infection and followed longitudinally. V gave up 5 bases and J gave up 6 bases; unmatched junction bases: 9. CDR1 and CDR2 from the germline V gene are SEHNR and FQNEAQ (reference sequence). This CDR3 spans 14 amino acids. The sample originates from a study of blood T cell repertoires in COVID-19. Study-wide background: Samples of COVID-19 (acute and convalescent) were obtained from the United States, Italy and Spain. The analysed material was cDNA or gDNA that came from T cells, B-cell-depleted T cells, or PBMCs.

Study processing details: How many nucleated cells were present was estimated from reference gene primer amplification. The repertoire was sequenced with immunoSEQ multiplex PCR; TCRdb's copy has only in-frame clones and lacks some. D and trimming were read from the DNA, whereas the V and J calls and clone size are those reported in that table. Among some 250,000 clones listed, around nine tenths were seen once. The sample consisted of peripheral blood. V and J are TRBV7-9 and TRBJ2-7; TRBD2 matches 8 bases. The receptor's source is a woman aged 60-75 years with COVID-19, enrolled during active disease. This chain's CDR3 is CASSPERGSGEQYF. The CDR3 bases are TGTGCCAGCAGCCCCGAGCGGGGGTCCGGCGAGCAGTACTTC.